A selection of T cell receptor beta chains follows, all from one sample in a study of cytomegalovirus exposure and HLA in healthy donors. Method: immunoSEQ multiplex PCR; TCRdb's copy keeps in-frame clones and lacks some. The table includes about 200,000 clones, 65% to 85% detected once. Sequenced: PBMCs. The receptor set was obtained from a man aged 50-60 years in good health and CMV-seronegative. CDR3s include the opening cysteine and the closing phenylalanine or tryptophan. D genes are given only for firm matches. Not all rows give a size; the values are once, few, many and, for expanded clones, a class.

>TRBD1|TRBV6-5|once|TRBJ2-7
TGTGCCAGCAGTTATGGGACAGGGGTTTACGAGCAGTACTTC
CASSYGTGVYEQYF
>.|TRBV7-9|.|TRBJ2-7
TGTGCCAGCAGCTCCTGGGACACCTACGAGCAGTACTTC
CASSSWDTYEQYF
>TRBD2|TRBV18|few|TRBJ2-7
TGTGCCAGCTCGCCTCTCGGGGAGGGCAACGAGCAGTACTTC
CASSPLGEGNEQYF
>.|TRBV2|.|TRBJ1-2
TGTGCCAGCAGTGAGGGCAGTCAAAACTATGGCTACACCTTC
CASSEGSQNYGYTF
>TRBD1|TRBV28|.|TRBJ1-2
TGTGCAACGCGTACCAGGGGGCTCGGCTATGGCTACACCTTC
CATRTRGLGYGYTF
>.|TRBV2|once|TRBJ2-7
TGTGCCAGCAGTGTCGGGATGGACTCCTACGAGCAGTACTTC
CASSVGMDSYEQYF
>.|TRBV27|.|TRBJ2-6
TGTGCCAGCTACAGCCCCCTCTCTGGGGCCAACGTCCTGACTTTC
CASYSPLSGANVLTF
>TRBD2|TRBV7-2|.|TRBJ2-7
TGTGCCAGCAGCTTAGCAACTAGCGGCTACGAGCAGTACTTC
CASSLATSGYEQYF
>.|TRBV27|.|TRBJ1-2
TGTGCCAGCAGTTTCCATGGGAGGCAGAGTCATGGCTACACCTTC
CASSFHGRQSHGYTF
>.|TRBV7-2|.|TRBJ2-2
TGTGCCAGCAGCGCGTCTCGGGTGAAGAACACCGGGGAGCTGTTTTTT
CASSASRVKNTGELFF
>.|TRBV6-5|.|TRBJ1-2
TGTGCCAGCAGCCCCCGGGGTGGTGGCTACACCTTC
CASSPRGGGYTF
>TRBD1|TRBV11-2|.|TRBJ1-2
TGTGCCAGCAGCTCACCACAGGGGGCGCGTGCGTATGGCTACACCTTC
CASSSPQGARAYGYTF
>TRBD2|TRBV4-2|.|TRBJ2-7
TGTGCCAGCAGCCAAGAGGGGGGGACTCTCTCCTACGAGCAGTACTTC
CASSQEGGTLSYEQYF
>TRBD2|TRBV11-3|few|TRBJ2-7
TGTGCCAGCAGCTTAGTTAGCGGGAGCTCATACGAGCAGTACTTC
CASSLVSGSSYEQYF
>TRBD2|TRBV18|.|TRBJ2-7
TGTGCCAGCTCACCAGGGACTAGCTACGAGCAGTACTTC
CASSPGTSYEQYF
>TRBD1|TRBV19|once|TRBJ1-2
TGTGCCAGTAGTCCGACAGGGATCTTCTATGGCTACACCTTC
CASSPTGIFYGYTF
>.|TRBV5-1|.|TRBJ2-1
TGCGCCAGCAGCTTGCAGGGCTTGAACTACAATGAGCAGTTCTTC
CASSLQGLNYNEQFF
>TRBD2|TRBV29-1|.|TRBJ2-1
TGCAGCGTTGGTGGGAGGGCCTTGATTGACAATGAGCAGTTCTTC
CSVGGRALIDNEQFF
>.|TRBV5-5|.|TRBJ2-7
TGTGCCAGCAGGGGGGACATCCCCTACGAGCAGTACTTC
CASRGDIPYEQYF
>.|TRBV19|.|TRBJ2-6
TGTGCCAGTAGTATATCAGCGGGCGCCACTGGGGCCAACGTCCTGACTTTC
CASSISAGATGANVLTF
>TRBD2|TRBV7-9|.|TRBJ2-7
TGTGCCAGCAGCTGGACTAGCGGGACCTACGAGCAGTACTTC
CASSWTSGTYEQYF
>TRBD2|TRBV25-1|few|TRBJ2-2
TGTGCCAGCAGGGCTAGCGGGGCTTCGAACACCGGGGAGCTGTTTTTT
CASRASGASNTGELFF
>TRBD1|TRBV4-1|.|TRBJ1-2
TGCGCCAGCAGCCAGCTCCGGGACAGGGACTATGGCTACACCTTC
CASSQLRDRDYGYTF
>TRBD2|TRBV27|once|TRBJ2-7
TGTGCCAGCAGTTTGAGGGGGACTAGCGGGGTCTACGAGCAGTACTTC
CASSLRGTSGVYEQYF
>.|TRBV28|.|TRBJ1-2
TGTGCCAGCAGTTCGGCGGGAGGCTACACCTTC
CASSSAGGYTF
>.|TRBV4-1|.|TRBJ1-6
TGCGCCAGCAGCCCGACACCCTATAATTCACCCCTCCACTTT
CASSPTPYNSPLHF
>.|TRBV5-1|.|TRBJ2-3
TGCGCCAGCAGGCTAGACGCAGATACGCAGTATTTT
CASRLDADTQYF
>TRBD1|TRBV4-1|.|TRBJ1-1
TGCGCCAGCAGCCTCCGGGACAGGGTGACGCACACTGAAGCTTTCTTT
CASSLRDRVTHTEAFF
>TRBD1|TRBV4-1|.|TRBJ2-7
TGCGCCAGCAGCCAAGGATTAAAAGGAACAGGGGGTGCCTACGAGCAGTACTTC
CASSQGLKGTGGAYEQYF
>TRBD1|TRBV30|.|TRBJ1-5
TGTGCCTGGAGACCACAGGGGGCAAGCAATCAGCCCCAGCATTTT
CAWRPQGASNQPQHF
>TRBD1|TRBV9|.|TRBJ1-1
TGTGCCAGCAGCGTAGGACAGGGGGGCACTGAAGCTTTCTTT
CASSVGQGGTEAFF
>.|TRBV27|.|TRBJ1-1
TGTGCCAGCAGTTTAAGAGAGAACACTGAAGCTTTCTTT
CASSLRENTEAFF
>.|TRBV5-4|.|TRBJ1-4
TGTGCCAGCAGCTCCCCAGGGGACGAAAAACTGTTTTTT
CASSSPGDEKLFF
>TRBD2|TRBV28|.|TRBJ2-3
TGTGCCAGCAGTCCCCACAGCGGGAGAGGAGATACGCAGTATTTT
CASSPHSGRGDTQYF
>TRBD1|TRBV19|few|TRBJ2-7
TGTGCCAGTACCGCGGACAGGGGCCACGAGCAGTACTTC
CASTADRGHEQYF
>TRBD1|TRBV11-1|.|TRBJ1-2
TGTGCCAGCAGCCGTCGACAGGGAGGTAACTATGGCTACACCTTC
CASSRRQGGNYGYTF
>TRBD2|TRBV28|.|TRBJ2-3
TGTGCCAGCAGTTCAAGCCTAGCGGGAGTGCTCACAGATACGCAGTATTTT
CASSSSLAGVLTDTQYF
>.|TRBV5-6|few|TRBJ2-7
TGTGCCAGCGGACAGATAGAGCGGGAGCAGTACTTC
CASGQIEREQYF
>.|TRBV5-6|.|TRBJ2-3
TGTGCCAGCAGCTTGGGACTTTCTAGCACAGATACGCAGTATTTT
CASSLGLSSTDTQYF
>TRBD1|TRBV27|.|TRBJ2-1
TGTGCCAGCAGTATCTTCGGGACAGGGTTTAGTGAGCAGTTCTTC
CASSIFGTGFSEQFF
>.|TRBV20-1|.|TRBJ2-7
TGCGCCGGGGGAGGGGGCTACGAGCAGTACTTC
CAGGGGYEQYF
>.|TRBV28|.|TRBJ2-6
TGTGCCAGCGTTAACGCGGGACTGGGCTCTGGGGCCAACGTCCTGACTTTC
CASVNAGLGSGANVLTF